The rows below give T cell receptor beta chains drawn from one sample of a study of blood T cell repertoires in COVID-19. TCRdb's table, derived via immunoSEQ multiplex PCR, lists solely in-frame clones and lacks some. The sample gives roughly 200,000 clones, roughly three quarters of which show up once; around 5.4% is in the top ten. Material for sequencing was peripheral blood. These receptors were collected from a woman in her 40s with COVID-19, enrolled during active disease. Both conserved end residues are part of each CDR3. D genes are given only for firm matches. Clone size is given for some rows only: seen once, a few or many times, or a class if the clone is expanded.

>TRBV3-1/TRBV3-2|TRBJ1-6|TRBD1|.
CASSPTGGTGDSPLHF
TGTGCCAGCAGCCCCACCGGAGGGACAGGAGATTCACCCCTCCACTTT
>TRBV19|TRBJ2-7|.|.
CASSPSGHSHREQYF
TGTGCCAGTAGTCCTTCGGGACACTCGCATCGCGAGCAGTACTTC
>TRBV10-3|TRBJ1-2|.|few
CAISGDLGYGYTF
TGTGCCATCAGTGGGGACTTGGGCTATGGCTACACCTTC
>TRBV2|TRBJ1-2|TRBD1|.
CASLTYFIGTGHRSYTF
TGTGCCAGCCTTACGTATTTTATCGGGACAGGCCACCGGAGCTACACCTTC
>TRBV14|TRBJ1-2|TRBD1|.
CASSHGRGLILGYTF
TGTGCCAGCAGCCACGGCAGGGGGCTTATCTTAGGCTACACCTTC
>TRBV5-8|TRBJ2-3|.|.
CASGRTDTQYF
TGTGCCAGCGGGCGAACAGATACGCAGTATTTT
>TRBV6-5|TRBJ1-3|TRBD1|.
CASFPTGRNTIYF
TGTGCCAGCTTCCCGACAGGGAGAAACACCATATATTTT
>TRBV25-1|TRBJ1-5|.|.
CASSGPGGNQPQHF
TGTGCCAGCAGTGGGCCAGGCGGGAATCAGCCCCAGCATTTT
>TRBV30|TRBJ1-4|.|.
CARTGMGGEKLFF
TGTGCCCGGACGGGTATGGGGGGTGAAAAACTGTTTTTT
>TRBV12-5|TRBJ2-7|.|.
CASGLTVGGAPYEQYF
TGTGCTAGTGGTTTGACCGTCGGAGGGGCCCCCTACGAGCAGTACTTC
>TRBV18|TRBJ2-1|TRBD2|.
CASSPLAGANEQFF
TGTGCCAGCTCACCACTAGCGGGGGCGAATGAGCAGTTCTTC
>TRBV30|TRBJ1-5|TRBD1|.
CAWSVQGNQPQHF
TGTGCCTGGAGTGTACAGGGGAATCAGCCCCAGCATTTT
>TRBV7-2|TRBJ2-7|.|few
CASSLVETYEQYF
TGTGCCAGCAGCTTAGTAGAAACCTACGAGCAGTACTTC
>TRBV19|TRBJ2-5|.|.
CASSTHLAKETQYF
TGTGCCAGTAGTACCCACCTAGCGAAAGAGACCCAGTACTTC
>TRBV18|TRBJ2-3|TRBD1|.
CASSPDPGGGTDTQYF
TGTGCCAGCTCACCCGATCCAGGGGGCGGCACAGATACGCAGTATTTT
>TRBV12-3/TRBV12-4|TRBJ2-5|.|.
CASSFGGMETQYF
TGTGCCAGCAGTTTCGGCGGGATGGAGACCCAGTACTTC
>TRBV11-1|TRBJ1-2|.|.
CASSREGDGYTF
TGTGCCAGCAGCCGGGAGGGGGATGGCTACACCTTC
>TRBV29-1|TRBJ2-2|TRBD2|.
CSVRASGRTNTGELFF
TGCAGCGTTCGGGCTAGCGGGAGGACGAACACCGGGGAGCTGTTTTTT
>TRBV6-2/TRBV6-3|TRBJ2-2|.|.
CASSQGVVGELFF
TGTGCCAGCAGCCAAGGGGTGGTCGGGGAGCTGTTTTTT
>TRBV7-3|TRBJ2-7|TRBD2|.
CASSLGAGTTGEQYF
TGTGCCAGCAGCTTAGGTGCGGGGACTACGGGAGAGCAGTACTTC
>TRBV3-1/TRBV3-2|TRBJ2-7|.|.
CASSQDNIGTRPIF
TGTGCCAGCAGCCAAGATAACATTGGGACTCGACCCATTTTC
>TRBV2|TRBJ1-2|.|.
CASSEVRGDYGYTF
TGTGCCAGCAGTGAAGTCAGGGGCGACTATGGCTACACCTTC
>TRBV6-5|TRBJ1-1|.|once
CASNPRRVLYTEAFF
TGTGCCAGCAATCCTAGGAGGGTTCTCTATACTGAAGCTTTCTTT
>TRBV7-2|TRBJ1-3|TRBD1|.
CASSLYQGALGNTIYF
TGTGCCAGCAGCTTATACCAGGGGGCGCTTGGAAACACCATATATTTT
>TRBV3-1/TRBV3-2|TRBJ1-3|.|once
CASSQDTGNTIYF
TGTGCCAGCAGCCAAGACACTGGAAACACCATATATTTT
>TRBV2|TRBJ2-1|TRBD1|once
CASRRGGQGDNEQFF
TGTGCCAGCAGGCGCGGGGGACAGGGTGACAATGAGCAGTTCTTC
>TRBV11-3|TRBJ1-6|TRBD1|.
CASSHGQGALHF
TGTGCCAGCAGCCACGGACAGGGGGCCCTCCACTTT
>TRBV2|TRBJ1-2|TRBD1|few
CASSEGTGGPNYGYTF
TGTGCCAGCAGTGAAGGGACAGGGGGCCCTAACTATGGCTACACCTTC
>TRBV5-4|TRBJ2-3|TRBD2|.
CASSSPAGATDTQYF
TGTGCCAGCAGCTCGCCAGCGGGAGCTACAGATACGCAGTATTTT
>TRBV5-1|TRBJ2-1|.|.
CASSLGVGVGDEQFF
TGCGCCAGCAGCTTGGGAGTAGGAGTCGGCGATGAGCAGTTCTTC
>TRBV29-1|TRBJ2-7|TRBD1|.
CSVEKDRMGEQYF
TGCAGCGTTGAAAAGGACAGGATGGGCGAGCAGTACTTC
>TRBV7-9|TRBJ2-7|.|once
CASSLDGGGVYEQYF
TGTGCCAGCAGCTTAGATGGAGGTGGGGTCTACGAGCAGTACTTC
>TRBV27|TRBJ2-3|.|.
CASSLSGRSTDTQYF
TGTGCCAGCAGTTTATCGGGCAGGAGCACAGATACGCAGTATTTT
>TRBV2|TRBJ2-7|TRBD1|.
CASSDPGQDYLGEQYF
TGTGCCAGCAGTGATCCCGGACAGGATTACTTGGGGGAGCAGTACTTC
>TRBV7-6|TRBJ1-3|.|.
CASSLVRGTRNTIYF
TGTGCCAGCAGCTTAGTCAGGGGTACCCGAAACACCATATATTTT
>TRBV5-1|TRBJ2-1|.|.
CASSLGHLSQEQFF
TGCGCCAGCAGCCTGGGACACCTTTCTCAGGAGCAGTTCTTC
>TRBV7-9|TRBJ1-1|TRBD1|.
CASSLGTEEAFF
TGTGCCAGCAGCCTGGGGACAGAAGAAGCTTTCTTT
>TRBV6-2/TRBV6-3|TRBJ2-7|.|few
CASSYVAGGGLYEQYF
TGTGCCAGCAGTTACGTCGCCGGCGGAGGGCTCTACGAGCAGTACTTC
>TRBV5-1|TRBJ1-2|.|.
CASSLELNGLGGYTF
TGCGCCAGCAGCTTGGAGTTGAACGGACTGGGTGGCTACACCTTC
>TRBV3-1/TRBV3-2|TRBJ2-7|TRBD1|.
CASSQSGQRGGEQYF
TGTGCCAGCAGCCAATCGGGACAGAGAGGAGGCGAGCAGTACTTC
>TRBV29-1|TRBJ1-2|.|.
CSGGSSGGLNYGYTF
TGCAGCGGCGGGTCATCTGGGGGCCTTAACTATGGCTACACCTTC
>TRBV18|TRBJ1-2|TRBD1|.
CASSPPRDRAGYGYTF
TGTGCCAGCTCACCACCGCGGGACAGGGCTGGTTATGGCTACACCTTC
>TRBV5-1|TRBJ2-7|.|.
CASSLEGTPGDEQYF
TGCGCCAGCAGCTTGGAAGGCACCCCCGGGGACGAGCAGTACTTC
>TRBV3-1/TRBV3-2|TRBJ2-4|TRBD1|once
CASSQDRQGWNIQYF
TGTGCCAGCAGCCAAGACCGACAGGGTTGGAACATTCAGTACTTC
>TRBV29-1|TRBJ1-2|.|.
CSVGKGPSGNYGYTF
TGCAGCGTGGGGAAGGGGCCATCGGGTAACTATGGCTACACCTTC
>TRBV5-1|TRBJ2-1|.|.
CASSPSTVGGNEQFF
TGCGCCAGCAGCCCCTCGACCGTAGGGGGCAATGAGCAGTTCTTC
>TRBV5-5|TRBJ1-4|.|few
CASSLGSRAGREKLFF
TGTGCCAGCAGCTTGGGGAGCAGGGCTGGAAGGGAAAAACTGTTTTTT
>TRBV30|TRBJ2-7|.|.
CATTVAYEQYF
TGTGCCACGACAGTAGCCTACGAGCAGTACTTC
>TRBV7-7|TRBJ2-2|TRBD2|.
CASSLVVAGDLANTGELFF
TGTGCCAGCAGCTTAGTAGTGGCGGGAGATCTTGCGAACACCGGGGAGCTGTTTTTT
>TRBV3-1/TRBV3-2|TRBJ2-7|.|.
CASSQDVRSYEQYF
TGTGCCAGCAGCCAAGATGTTCGCTCCTACGAGCAGTACTTC
>TRBV7-9|TRBJ2-7|TRBD2|.
CASSTTTSGYAYEQYF
TGTGCCAGCAGCACCACGACTAGCGGATATGCCTACGAGCAGTACTTC
>TRBV30|TRBJ2-7|TRBD1|few
CAWSTGTGPYEQYF
TGTGCCTGGAGTACCGGGACAGGTCCCTACGAGCAGTACTTC
>TRBV4-2|TRBJ2-7|TRBD1|.
CASSQVGTAAYEQYF
TGTGCCAGCAGCCAAGTTGGGACAGCAGCCTACGAGCAGTACTTC
>TRBV29-1|TRBJ1-2|.|.
CSVLGAEVYGYTF
TGCAGCGTTTTGGGGGCTGAGGTCTATGGCTACACCTTC
>TRBV6-4|TRBJ2-3|TRBD2|once
CASARGSGGAGDTQYF
TGTGCCAGCGCGCGGGGGAGCGGGGGGGCCGGTGATACGCAGTATTTT
>TRBV6-5|TRBJ2-3|.|.
CASSYGGYTQYF
TGTGCCAGCAGTTACGGGGGCTATACGCAGTATTTT
>TRBV7-3|TRBJ2-1|.|.
CASSTRGQLNEQFF
TGTGCCAGCAGCACACGAGGACAGCTCAATGAGCAGTTCTTC
>TRBV7-9|TRBJ1-3|TRBD1|.
CASTTTGGKGNTIYF
TGTGCCAGCACCACTACAGGGGGCAAAGGAAACACCATATATTTT